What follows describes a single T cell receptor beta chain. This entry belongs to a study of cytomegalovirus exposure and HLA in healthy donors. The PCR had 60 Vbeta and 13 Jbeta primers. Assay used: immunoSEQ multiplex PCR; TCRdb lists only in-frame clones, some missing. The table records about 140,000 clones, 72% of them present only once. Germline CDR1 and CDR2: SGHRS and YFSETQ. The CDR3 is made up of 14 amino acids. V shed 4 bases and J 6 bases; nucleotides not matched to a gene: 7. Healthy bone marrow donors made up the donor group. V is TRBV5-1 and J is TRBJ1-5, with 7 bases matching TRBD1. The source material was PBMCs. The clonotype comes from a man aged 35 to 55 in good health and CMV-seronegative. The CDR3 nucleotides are TGCGCCAGCAGCCCCGTACCAGGGGGTCAGCCCCAGCATTTT. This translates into CASSPVPGGQPQHF.